This passage covers 14 T cell receptor beta chains from one sample sequenced in a study of CD8 T cells in ankylosing spondylitis. TCRdb re-called the 5' RACE reads with MiXCR, one entry per CDR3 protein. The table has about 120,000 distinct CDR3 sequences, around 13% seen once. Sequenced sample: blood, either unsorted or a sorted T cell fraction (not recorded which). Source of these receptors: a female donor with ankylosing spondylitis or in good health (not recorded which).

The chain carries TRBV20-1 and TRBJ2-7, with D tentatively TRBD1 (6 bases). The CDR3 has 15 amino acids. Germline lookup yields CDR1 DFQATT and CDR2 SNEGSKA (reference sequence). V lost 1 base and J lost 0, with 13 bases in between. CDR3 sequence: CSARGEGQYSYEQYF. The CDR3 bases are TGCAGTGCTAGAGGGGAAGGACAGTACTCCTACGAGCAGTACTTC.

Of note for this clonotype: A junction boundary mismatches the germline segment, possibly from a read error. The chain recombines TRBV20-1 with TRBJ2-1; 13 bases match TRBD2. CDR1 is DFQATT and CDR2 is SNEGSKA in the germline V gene (reference sequence). The CDR3 is 14 amino acids. This CDR3 reads CSAPLAGGTNERFF. The CDR3 DNA reads TGCAGTGCTCCACTAGCGGGAGGGACCAATGAGCGGTTCTTC.

The chain links TRBV12-3 or TRBV12-4 to TRBJ1-6, with 9 bases identical to TRBD1. V shed 6 bases and J 5 bases; nucleotides not matched to a gene: 5. The CDR3 loop spans 15 amino acids. The CDR3 reads CASRGTGTHNSPLHF. Written as DNA, the CDR3 is TGTGCCAGCAGGGGGACAGGGACCCATAATTCACCCCTCCACTTT.

This clonotype showed up many times. This chain links TRBV5-1 with TRBJ1-2; no clear D. The V end lost 6 bases, the J end lost 0 bases, and 6 bases lay between the germline ends. CDR1 and CDR2 (germline): SGHRS, YFSETQ. The CDR3 contains 12 residues. CDR3 DNA: TGCGCCAGCACCGATTCTAACTATGGCTACACCTTC. It encodes CASTDSNYGYTF.

V and J are TRBV20-1 and TRBJ1-5, with D perhaps matching TRBD1 (6 bases). V was cut by 6 bases and J by 2 bases, with 11 bases left in between. Looked up from germline, CDR1 is DFQATT and CDR2 is SNEGSKA (reference sequence). The CDR3 has 13 amino acids. CDR3: CSATGRGNQPQHF. CDR3 DNA: TGCAGTGCCACAGGGAGGGGCAATCAGCCCCAGCATTTT.

This clonotype came up many times. J is TRBJ2-3 and V is TRBV20-1; D tentatively reads TRBD1 or TRBD2 (5 bases each). This CDR3 contains 14 residues. Looked up from germline, CDR1 is DFQATT and CDR2 is SNEGSKA (reference sequence). V lost 0 bases and J lost 1, with 8 bases in between. The CDR3 is CSAREGVRTDTQYF. CDR3 coding DNA: TGCAGTGCTAGAGAGGGGGTCCGCACAGATACGCAGTATTTT.

There are many counts of this clonotype. The chain links TRBV11-1 to TRBJ2-5, with 11 nucleotides matching TRBD2. CDR3 size: 15 residues. With 5 bases clipped from V and 5 bases from J, the junction kept 7 bases outside the gene matches. Germline CDR1 SGHAT, CDR2 FQDESV (reference sequence). The CDR3: CASSPRLAGIETQYF. DNA for the CDR3: TGTGCCAGCAGCCCTAGACTAGCGGGAATTGAGACCCAGTACTTC.

This clonotype was seen repeatedly, ten times or more. The V call is TRBV12-3 or TRBV12-4, the J call TRBJ1-5; the match to TRBD1 covers 9 bases. The V and J ends lost 7 bases and 5 bases, in that order; junction bases with no gene match: 6. This CDR3 contains 14 residues. Written as DNA, the CDR3 is TGTGCCAGCAATCCGGACAGGGGAGATCAGCCCCAGCATTTT. This codes for CASNPDRGDQPQHF.

This clonotype showed up many times. The chain has TRBV6-1 and TRBJ2-7, with D possibly TRBD1 on 6 matching bases. The germline V and J ends were trimmed by 6 bases and 3 bases, with 30 bases remaining between them. Germline CDR1 reads MNHNS; CDR2 reads SASEGT. The CDR3 loop spans 19 amino acids. The CDR3 sequence: CASRRGITGSQIYCYEQYF. As DNA, the CDR3 is TGTGCCAGCAGGAGGGGGATAACAGGGAGCCAGATTTACTGCTACGAGCAGTACTTC.

This rearrangement joins TRBV12-3 or TRBV12-4 to TRBJ1-1; no clear D gene. The CDR3 consists of 15 residues. V lost 6 bases, J lost 0 bases, and 14 bases lay in between. The CDR3 region is CASRQNRPLNTEAFF. The DNA of the CDR3 is TGTGCCAGCAGGCAGAACAGACCTCTGAACACTGAAGCTTTCTTT.

In this sample, this clonotype turned up a few times. The rearrangement links TRBV5-1 to TRBJ1-5; D uncertain. CDR3 length: 15 residues. CDR1 and CDR2 (germline): SGHRS, YFSETQ. V was pared by 0 bases and J by 0 bases, with 7 bases between. The CDR3, as DNA: TGCGCCAGCAGCTTGGAAGGGTATAGCAATCAGCCCCAGCATTTT. It encodes CASSLEGYSNQPQHF.

This clonotype was detected only once. A read error is possible here, since a much larger clone lies one base away. The V call is TRBV10-2, the J call TRBJ1-5; 7 nucleotides line up with TRBD1. The CDR3 is made up of 16 amino acids. Looked up from germline, CDR1 is WSHSY and CDR2 is SAAADI. After removal of 3 bases from V and 9 bases from J, the junction contained 14 bases not matched to a gene. The CDR3 DNA reads TGCGCCAGCAGTGACCAACCAGACAGGGTCCCTCCGCCCCAGCATTTT. Amino acids: CASSDQPDRVPPPQHF.

This clonotype was seen many times. The chain joins TRBV6-1 to TRBJ1-6; no reliable D call. CDR1 is MNHNS and CDR2 is SASEGT in the germline V gene. The CDR3 runs 14 residues. Trimming stripped 2 bases from V and 11 bases from J, with 13 bases between. The CDR3 loop is CASSEPGVEAPLHF. CDR3 bases: TGTGCCAGCAGTGAACCCGGGGTTGAGGCACCCCTCCACTTT.

This clonotype has a count of ten or more. This chain links TRBV6-1 with TRBJ1-5; D remains unclear. CDR3 length: 13 residues. Deletions cut 8 bases from V and 1 base from J, with 9 bases between. Germline V gene data show CDR1 as MNHNS and CDR2 as SASEGT. CDR3 bases: TGTGCCAGCCAACGGAGCAGCAATCAGCCCCAGCATTTT. It is translated as CASQRSSNQPQHF.